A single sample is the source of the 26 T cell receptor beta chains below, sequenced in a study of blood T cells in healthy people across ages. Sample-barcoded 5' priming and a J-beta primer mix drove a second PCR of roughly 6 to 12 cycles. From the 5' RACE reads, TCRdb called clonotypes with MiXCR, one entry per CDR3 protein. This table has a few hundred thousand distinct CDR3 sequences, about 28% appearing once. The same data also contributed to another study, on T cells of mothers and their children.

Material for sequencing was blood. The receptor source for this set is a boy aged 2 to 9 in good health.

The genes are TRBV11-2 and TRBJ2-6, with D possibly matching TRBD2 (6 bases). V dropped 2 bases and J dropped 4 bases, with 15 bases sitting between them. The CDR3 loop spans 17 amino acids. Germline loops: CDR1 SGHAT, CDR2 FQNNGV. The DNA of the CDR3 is TGTGCCAGCAGCTTACGAGGGACGGCGGGAGGGGCCAACGTCCTGACTTTC. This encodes CASSLRGTAGGANVLTF.

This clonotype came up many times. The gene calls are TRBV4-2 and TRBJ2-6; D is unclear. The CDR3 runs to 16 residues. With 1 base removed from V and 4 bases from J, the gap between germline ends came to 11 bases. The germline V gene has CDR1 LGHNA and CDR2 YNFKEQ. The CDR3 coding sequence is TGTGCCAGCAGCCAAGGGGTCGCTTCAGGGGCCAACGTCCTGACTTTC. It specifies CASSQGVASGANVLTF.

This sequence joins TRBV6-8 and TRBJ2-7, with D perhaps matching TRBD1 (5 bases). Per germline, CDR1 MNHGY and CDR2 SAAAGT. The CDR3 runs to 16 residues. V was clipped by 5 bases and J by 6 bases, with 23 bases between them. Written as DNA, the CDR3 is TGTGCCAGCAGTCGGTCCCGTAGACAGACGCTTAGCGAGCAGTACTTC. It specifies CASSRSRRQTLSEQYF.

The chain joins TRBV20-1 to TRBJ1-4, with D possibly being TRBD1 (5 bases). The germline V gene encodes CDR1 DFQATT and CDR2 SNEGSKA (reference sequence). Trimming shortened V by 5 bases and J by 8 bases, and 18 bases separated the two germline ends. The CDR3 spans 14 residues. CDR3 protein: CSAGTGRVQEKLFF. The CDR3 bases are TGCAGTGCTGGCACGGGGCGGGTGCAAGAAAAACTGTTTTTT.

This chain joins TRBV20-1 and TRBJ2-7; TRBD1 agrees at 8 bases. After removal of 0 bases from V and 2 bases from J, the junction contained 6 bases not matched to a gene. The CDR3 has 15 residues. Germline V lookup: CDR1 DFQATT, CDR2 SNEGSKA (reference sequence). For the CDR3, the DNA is TGCAGTGCTAGAGATGGGACAGGCTTTGCCTACGAGCAGTACTTC. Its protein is CSARDGTGFAYEQYF.

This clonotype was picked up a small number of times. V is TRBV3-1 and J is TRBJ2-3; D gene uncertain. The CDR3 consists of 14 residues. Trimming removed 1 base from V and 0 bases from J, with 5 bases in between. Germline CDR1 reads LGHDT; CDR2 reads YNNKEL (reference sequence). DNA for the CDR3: TGTGCCAGCAGCCAAGCGAGGAGCACAGATACGCAGTATTTT. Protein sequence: CASSQARSTDTQYF.

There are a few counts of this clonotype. CDR3 sequence reads: CSVHGWQETQYF. The CDR3 nucleotides read TGCAGCGTTCACGGATGGCAAGAGACCCAGTACTTC. The rearrangement links TRBV29-1 to TRBJ2-5; no reliable D call. V gave up 5 bases and J gave up 2 bases, with 9 bases separating them. This CDR3 comprises 12 residues. Per the germline V gene, CDR1 is SQVTM and CDR2 is ANQGSEA.

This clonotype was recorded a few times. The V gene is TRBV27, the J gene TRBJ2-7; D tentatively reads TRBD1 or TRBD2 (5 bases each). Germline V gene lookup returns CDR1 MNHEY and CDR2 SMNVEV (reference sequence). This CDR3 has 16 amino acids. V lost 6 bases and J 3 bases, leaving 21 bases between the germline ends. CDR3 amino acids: CASSRKVGPISYEQYF. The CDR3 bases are TGTGCCAGCAGCCGCAAGGTGGGACCGATAAGCTACGAGCAGTACTTC.

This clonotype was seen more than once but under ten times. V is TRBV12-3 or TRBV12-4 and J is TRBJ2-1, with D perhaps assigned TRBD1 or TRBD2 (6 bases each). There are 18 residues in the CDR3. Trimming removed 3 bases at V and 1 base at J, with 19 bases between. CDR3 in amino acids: CASSFGLGGGVSYNEQFF. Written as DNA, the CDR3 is TGTGCCAGCAGTTTCGGATTAGGGGGAGGTGTGTCCTACAATGAGCAGTTCTTC.

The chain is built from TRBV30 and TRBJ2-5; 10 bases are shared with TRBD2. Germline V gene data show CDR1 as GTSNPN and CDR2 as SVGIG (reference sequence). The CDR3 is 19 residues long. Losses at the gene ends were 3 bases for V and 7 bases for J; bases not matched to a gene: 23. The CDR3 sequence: CAWSPRRARASGRMGTQYF. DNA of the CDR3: TGTGCCTGGAGCCCCCGGAGGGCTAGGGCTAGCGGGAGAATGGGGACCCAGTACTTC. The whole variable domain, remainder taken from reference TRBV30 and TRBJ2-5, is SQTIHQWPATLVQPVGSPLSLECTVEGTSNPNLYWYRQAAGRGLQLLFYSVGIGQISSEVPQNLSASRPQDRQFILSSKKLLLSDSGFYLCAWSPRRARASGRMGTQYFGPGTRLLVL.

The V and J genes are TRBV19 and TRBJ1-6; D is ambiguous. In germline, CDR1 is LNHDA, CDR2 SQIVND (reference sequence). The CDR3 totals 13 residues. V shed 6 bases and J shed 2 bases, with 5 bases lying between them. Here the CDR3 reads CASRTTYNSPLHF. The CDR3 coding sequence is TGTGCCAGTAGGACAACCTATAATTCACCCCTCCACTTT.

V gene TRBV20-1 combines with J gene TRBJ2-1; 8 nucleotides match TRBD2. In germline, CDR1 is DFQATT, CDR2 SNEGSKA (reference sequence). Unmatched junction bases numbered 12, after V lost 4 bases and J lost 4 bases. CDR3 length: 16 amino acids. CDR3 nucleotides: TGCAGTGCTATGGGCATAGCGGGGCGGGGGTACAATGAGCAGTTCTTC. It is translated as CSAMGIAGRGYNEQFF.

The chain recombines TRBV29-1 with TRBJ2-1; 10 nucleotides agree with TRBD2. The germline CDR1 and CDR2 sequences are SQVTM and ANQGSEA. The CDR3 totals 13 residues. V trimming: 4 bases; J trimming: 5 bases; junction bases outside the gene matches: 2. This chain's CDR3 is CSVGLAGHNEQFF. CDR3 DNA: TGCAGCGTTGGACTAGCGGGCCACAATGAGCAGTTCTTC.

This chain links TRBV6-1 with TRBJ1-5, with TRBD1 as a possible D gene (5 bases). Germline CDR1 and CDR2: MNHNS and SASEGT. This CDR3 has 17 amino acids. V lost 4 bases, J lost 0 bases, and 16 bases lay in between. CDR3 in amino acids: CASSGRGVWRSNQPQHF. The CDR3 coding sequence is TGTGCCAGCAGTGGTAGGGGCGTTTGGCGTAGCAATCAGCCCCAGCATTTT.

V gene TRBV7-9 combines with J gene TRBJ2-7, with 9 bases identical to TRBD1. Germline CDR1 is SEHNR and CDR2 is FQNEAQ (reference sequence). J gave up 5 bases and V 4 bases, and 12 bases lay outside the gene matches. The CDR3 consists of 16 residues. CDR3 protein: CASSYRLGQGRDEQYF. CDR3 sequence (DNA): TGTGCCAGCAGCTATCGTTTGGGACAGGGTAGGGACGAGCAGTACTTC. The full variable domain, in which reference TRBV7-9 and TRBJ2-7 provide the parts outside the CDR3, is DTGVSQNPRHKITKRGQNVTFRCDPISEHNRLYWYRQTLGQGPEFLTYFQNEAQLEKSRLLSDRFSAERPKGSFSTLEIQRTEQGDSAMYLCASSYRLGQGRDEQYFGPGTRLTVT.

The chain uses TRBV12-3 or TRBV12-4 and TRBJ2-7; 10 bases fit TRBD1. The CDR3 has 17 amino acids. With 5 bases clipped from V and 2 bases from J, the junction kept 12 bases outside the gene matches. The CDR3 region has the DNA TGTGCCAGCAGTCCCGGAATCCGGGACAGGGGCACCTACGAGCAGTACTTC. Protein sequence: CASSPGIRDRGTYEQYF.

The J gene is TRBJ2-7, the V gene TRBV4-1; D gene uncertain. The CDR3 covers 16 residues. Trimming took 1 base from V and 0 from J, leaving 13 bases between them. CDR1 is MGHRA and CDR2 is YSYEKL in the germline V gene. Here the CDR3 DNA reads TGCGCCAGCAGCCAAGTTGGAGTCTCGAGCTCCTACGAGCAGTACTTC. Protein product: CASSQVGVSSSYEQYF.

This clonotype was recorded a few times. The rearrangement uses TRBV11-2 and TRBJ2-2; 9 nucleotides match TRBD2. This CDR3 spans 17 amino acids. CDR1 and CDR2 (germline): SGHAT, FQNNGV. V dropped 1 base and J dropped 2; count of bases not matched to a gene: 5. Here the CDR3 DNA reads TGTGCCAGCAGCTTAGTTGCGGGAGGGATAAACACCGGGGAGCTGTTTTTT. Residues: CASSLVAGGINTGELFF.

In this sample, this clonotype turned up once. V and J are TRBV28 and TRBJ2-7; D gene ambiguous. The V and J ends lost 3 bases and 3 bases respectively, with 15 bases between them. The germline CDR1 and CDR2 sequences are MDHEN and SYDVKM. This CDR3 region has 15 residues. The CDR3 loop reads CASSFRHQEGYEQYF. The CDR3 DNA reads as TGTGCCAGCAGTTTCAGGCACCAGGAAGGCTACGAGCAGTACTTC.

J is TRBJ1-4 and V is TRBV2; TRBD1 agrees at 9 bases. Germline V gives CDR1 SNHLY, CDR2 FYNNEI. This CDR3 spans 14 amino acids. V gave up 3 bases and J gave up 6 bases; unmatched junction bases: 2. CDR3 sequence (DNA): TGTGCCAGCAGTGATCGGGACAGGGATGAAAAACTGTTTTTT. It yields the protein CASSDRDRDEKLFF.

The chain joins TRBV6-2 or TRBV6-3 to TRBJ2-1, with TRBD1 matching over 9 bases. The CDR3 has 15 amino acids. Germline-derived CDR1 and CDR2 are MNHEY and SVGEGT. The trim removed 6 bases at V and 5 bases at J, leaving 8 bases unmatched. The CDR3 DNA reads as TGTGCCAGCAGAACACAGGGGGCTTTTAACAATGAGCAGTTCTTC. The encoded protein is CASRTQGAFNNEQFF.

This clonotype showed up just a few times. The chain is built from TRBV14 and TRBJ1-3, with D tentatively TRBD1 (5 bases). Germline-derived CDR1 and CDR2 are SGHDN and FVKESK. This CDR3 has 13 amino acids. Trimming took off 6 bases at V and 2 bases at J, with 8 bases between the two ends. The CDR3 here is CASRQAAGNTIYF. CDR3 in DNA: TGTGCCAGCAGACAGGCTGCTGGAAACACCATATATTTT.

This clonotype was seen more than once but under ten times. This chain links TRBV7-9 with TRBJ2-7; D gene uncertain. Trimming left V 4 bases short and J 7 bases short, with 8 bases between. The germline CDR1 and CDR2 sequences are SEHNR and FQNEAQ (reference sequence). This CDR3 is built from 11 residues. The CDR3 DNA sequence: TGTGCCAGCAGCTCCCTCGGAGAGCAGTACTTC. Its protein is CASSSLGEQYF.

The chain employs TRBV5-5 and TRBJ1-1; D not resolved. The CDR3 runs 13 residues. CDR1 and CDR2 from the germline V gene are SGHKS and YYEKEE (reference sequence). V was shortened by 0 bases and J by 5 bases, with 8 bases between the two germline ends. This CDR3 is CASSLDMPTEAFF. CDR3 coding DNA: TGTGCCAGCAGCTTGGATATGCCAACTGAAGCTTTCTTT.

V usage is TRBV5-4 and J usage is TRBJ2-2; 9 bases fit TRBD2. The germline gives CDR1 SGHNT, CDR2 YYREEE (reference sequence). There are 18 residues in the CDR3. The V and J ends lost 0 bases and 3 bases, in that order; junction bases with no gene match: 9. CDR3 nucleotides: TGTGCCAGCAGCTTGGGGTCCGCGGGGGGGCCTTACACCGGGGAGCTGTTTTTT. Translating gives CASSLGSAGGPYTGELFF.

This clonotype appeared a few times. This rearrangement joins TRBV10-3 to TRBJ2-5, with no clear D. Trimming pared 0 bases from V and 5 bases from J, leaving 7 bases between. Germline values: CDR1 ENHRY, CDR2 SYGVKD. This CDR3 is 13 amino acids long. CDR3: CAISESEVETQYF. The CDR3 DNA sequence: TGTGCCATCAGTGAGTCTGAGGTGGAGACCCAGTACTTC.